The 32 T cell receptor beta chains reported below all come from one sample, sequenced in a study of response to subunit inactivated influenza vaccine. In TCRdb, the RT-PCR reads were re-called with MiXCR into one record per CDR3 protein. The sample lists roughly 650,000 distinct CDR3 sequences, 12% to 15% occurring once. The material was PBMCs from blood, obtained less than 15 days before vaccination. These receptors originate from a man between 45 and 60 years old who received an inactivated influenza vaccine.

This clonotype was recorded a few times. The rearrangement uses TRBV20-1 and TRBJ1-2, with D possibly matching TRBD1 (5 bases). The CDR3 runs 15 residues. Germline V gives CDR1 DFQATT, CDR2 SNEGSKA (reference sequence). The V end was cut by 1 base, the J end by 0 bases, with 12 bases between. As DNA, the CDR3 is TGCAGTGCTAGAGGGCCGGGGGTGACTAACTATGGCTACACCTTC. Its translation is CSARGPGVTNYGYTF.

The rearrangement uses TRBV7-9 and TRBJ2-7; 12 positions agree with TRBD1. In germline, CDR1 is SEHNR, CDR2 FQNEAQ (reference sequence). V dropped 5 bases and J dropped 0; count of bases not matched to a gene: 8. This CDR3 region has 17 residues. CDR3 residues: CASSADPGQGASYEQYF. The CDR3 nucleotides are TGTGCCAGCAGCGCCGACCCGGGACAGGGGGCCTCCTACGAGCAGTACTTC.

This clonotype came up a few times. The gene calls are TRBV10-3 and TRBJ1-5; 8 positions match TRBD1. V was pared by 5 bases and J by 4 bases, with 4 bases of the junction left unmatched. CDR3 length: 14 amino acids. CDR1 and CDR2 from the germline V gene are ENHRY and SYGVKD. CDR3 nucleotides: TGTGCCATCAGTCAGGGGGCGCGGAATCAGCCCCAGCATTTT. Residues: CAISQGARNQPQHF.

The V gene is TRBV7-9, the J gene TRBJ1-4; the match to TRBD1 covers 8 bases. Trimming at V came to 3 bases and at J to 8 bases, leaving 8 bases not matched to a gene. The germline V gene encodes CDR1 SEHNR and CDR2 FQNEAQ (reference sequence). The CDR3 has 15 residues. CDR3 in amino acids: CASSFPRGREEKLFF. The CDR3 region has the DNA TGTGCCAGCAGCTTCCCCAGGGGGCGCGAGGAAAAACTGTTTTTT. The entire variable domain, with the rest obtained from reference TRBV7-9 and TRBJ1-4, is as follows: DTGVSQNPRHKITKRGQNVTFRCDPISEHNRLYWYRQTLGQGPEFLTYFQNEAQLEKSRLLSDRFSAERPKGSFSTLEIQRTEQGDSAMYLCASSFPRGREEKLFFGSGTQLSVL.

V gene TRBV6-2 or TRBV6-3 combines with J gene TRBJ1-1; unclear D gene. The V gene lost 6 bases and the J gene lost 0 bases, with 11 bases spanning the gap. Germline V gene sequence: CDR1 MNHEY, CDR2 SVGEGT. This CDR3 comprises 14 residues. The CDR3 spells CASRLAVLNTEAFF. The DNA of the CDR3 is TGTGCCAGCAGACTGGCAGTCCTGAACACTGAAGCTTTCTTT.

V is TRBV4-1 and J is TRBJ2-1, with D perhaps assigned TRBD1 or TRBD2 (6 bases each). The V and J ends lost 3 bases and 0 bases respectively, with 9 bases between them. The germline CDR1 and CDR2 sequences are MGHRA and YSYEKL. The CDR3 consists of 15 residues. In DNA form, the CDR3 reads TGCGCCAGCAGCCAGTGGGGGGCCTCCTACAATGAGCAGTTCTTC. As protein: CASSQWGASYNEQFF.

This clonotype has a count of ten or more. The V and J genes are TRBV20-1 and TRBJ2-5; weak D call: TRBD1 (5 bases). V lost 6 bases and J lost 2, with 10 bases in between. The CDR3 covers 12 residues. The germline CDR1 and CDR2 sequences are DFQATT and SNEGSKA (reference sequence). Here the CDR3 DNA reads TGCAGTGCGAAGCAGGGACAAGAGACCCAGTACTTC. Encoded protein: CSAKQGQETQYF.

This clonotype was counted only a few times. This chain links TRBV30 with TRBJ2-5, with 8 bases lining up with TRBD2. The V gene's germline CDR1 is GTSNPN and CDR2 SVGIG (reference sequence). The J segment lost 0 bases and the V segment lost 4 bases, leaving 1 base of the junction unmatched. The CDR3 spans 13 residues. The CDR3 DNA follows: TGTGCCTGGACTAGCGGGTACCAAGAGACCCAGTACTTC. This codes for CAWTSGYQETQYF.

This clonotype was recorded at least ten times. J is TRBJ1-5 and V is TRBV7-9, with D maybe TRBD1 (6 bases). Trimming stripped 1 base from V and 2 bases from J, with 9 bases between. This CDR3 region has 15 residues. Germline V CDR1 and CDR2: SEHNR, FQNEAQ (reference sequence). CDR3 amino acids: CASSLGRGGNQPQHF. CDR3 nucleotide sequence: TGTGCCAGCAGCTTAGGCAGGGGCGGCAATCAGCCCCAGCATTTT.

This clonotype was observed a handful of times. The chain links TRBV5-1 to TRBJ2-7, with 9 nucleotides matching TRBD2. J was trimmed by 3 bases and V by 4 bases; bases with no gene match: 8. CDR3 length equals 15 residues. CDR1 and CDR2 (germline): SGHRS, YFSETQ. CDR3: CASSIFSGGNYEQYF. The CDR3 bases are TGCGCCAGCAGCATCTTTAGCGGGGGCAACTACGAGCAGTACTTC.

This clonotype has only a few counts. The chain joins TRBV7-9 to TRBJ2-2; D uncertain. CDR1 SEHNR and CDR2 FQNEAQ come from the germline V gene (reference sequence). This CDR3 has 13 amino acids. The V end lost 5 bases, the J end lost 5 bases, and 9 bases lay between the germline ends. The CDR3 here is CASSRFYTGELFF. CDR3 sequence (DNA): TGTGCCAGCAGCAGATTTTATACCGGGGAGCTGTTTTTT.

V gene TRBV6-1 combines with J gene TRBJ2-7; TRBD1 or TRBD2 may be the D gene (6 bases each). The CDR3 consists of 14 residues. The germline V gene has CDR1 MNHNS and CDR2 SASEGT. The ends were cut back, 6 bases at V and 3 bases at J, with 15 bases in the middle. CDR3 in DNA: TGTGCCAGCAGAAGGGGGGTCGGAATCTACGAGCAGTACTTC. It codes for CASRRGVGIYEQYF.

The gene calls are TRBV11-1 and TRBJ2-1; D ambiguous. This CDR3 is 14 amino acids long. Germline CDR1 SGHAT, CDR2 FQDESV (reference sequence). V lost 4 bases and J lost 2, with 9 bases in between. CDR3 sequence reads: CASSSRTAYNEQFF. CDR3 coding DNA: TGTGCCAGCAGCTCCCGGACGGCCTACAATGAGCAGTTCTTC.

This clonotype was seen only a few times. The chain joins TRBV28 to TRBJ2-2; 13 bases map to TRBD2. Germline V gives CDR1 MDHEN, CDR2 SYDVKM. V shed 6 bases and J 5 bases; nucleotides not matched to a gene: 6. The CDR3 runs to 16 residues. DNA of the CDR3: TGTGCCAGCAGGGGTCCGGGACTAGCGGGAACCGGGGAGCTGTTTTTT. Translation: CASRGPGLAGTGELFF.

There are a few counts of this clonotype. V gene TRBV12-3 or TRBV12-4 combines with J gene TRBJ1-1; TRBD1 agrees at 7 bases. This CDR3 region has 16 residues. V was clipped by 3 bases and J by 2 bases; unmatched bases: 9. The CDR3 nucleotides are TGTGCCAGCAGTTTCCTACAGGGGCGGACTAACACTGAAGCTTTCTTT. Its translation: CASSFLQGRTNTEAFF.

The genes are TRBV7-9 and TRBJ2-1; no reliable D call. The CDR3 is 11 residues long. Germline V gene data show CDR1 as SEHNR and CDR2 as FQNEAQ (reference sequence). V shed 2 bases and J shed 10 bases, with 6 bases lying between them. In nucleotides, the CDR3 is TGTGCCAGCAGCTTAAGCCAGGAGCAGTTCTTC. Amino acid sequence: CASSLSQEQFF.

This clonotype was counted a few times. The rearrangement links TRBV12-3 or TRBV12-4 to TRBJ2-5; TRBD2 agrees at 8 bases. V was pared by 1 base and J by 7 bases, with 5 bases of the junction left unmatched. The CDR3 has 14 residues. The CDR3 DNA sequence: TGTGCCAGCAGTTTAGGGCGCGGGGGGATGACCCAGTACTTC. This translates into CASSLGRGGMTQYF.

The rearrangement links TRBV3-1 to TRBJ2-1; D remains ambiguous. V lost 4 bases, J lost 1 base, and 11 bases lay in between. Germline CDR1 reads LGHDT; CDR2 reads YNNKEL (reference sequence). This CDR3 is built from 15 residues. CDR3: CASSLTSVSYNEQFF. The CDR3 nucleotides read TGTGCCAGCAGCCTCACGAGTGTTTCCTACAATGAGCAGTTCTTC.

The rearrangement joins TRBV3-1 to TRBJ1-3; D unclear. The CDR3 extends over 15 amino acids. Germline lookup yields CDR1 LGHDT and CDR2 YNNKEL (reference sequence). V shed 4 bases and J shed 0 bases, with 10 bases lying between them. The CDR3 sequence: CASSPNLSSGNTIYF. For the CDR3, the DNA is TGTGCCAGCAGCCCCAATCTCAGCTCTGGAAACACCATATATTTT.

The gene calls are TRBV7-9 and TRBJ2-1; 9 nucleotides agree with TRBD1. Germline V gene lookup returns CDR1 SEHNR and CDR2 FQNEAQ (reference sequence). The CDR3 has 16 residues. V lost 3 bases and J lost 4; bases outside the gene matches: 7. CDR3 region: CASSLTPGQGYNEQFF. The CDR3, as DNA: TGTGCCAGCAGCTTGACACCGGGACAGGGATACAATGAGCAGTTCTTC.

The chain links TRBV15 to TRBJ1-1, with unresolved D. The CDR3 extends over 13 amino acids. Germline-derived CDR1 and CDR2 are LNHNV and YYDKDF (reference sequence). Trimming cost V 5 bases and J 5 bases, with 12 bases left between them. CDR3 residues: CATSEKGRTEAFF. CDR3 sequence (DNA): TGTGCCACCAGCGAAAAGGGTCGGACTGAAGCTTTCTTT.

This chain uses TRBV6-1 with TRBJ2-5, with TRBD2 identical over 12 bases. The germline V gene encodes CDR1 MNHNS and CDR2 SASEGT. The CDR3 consists of 15 residues. J was trimmed by 5 bases and V by 6 bases; bases with no gene match: 7. DNA for the CDR3: TGTGCCAGCAGGCGGACTAGCGGGGTTGGGGAGACCCAGTACTTC. The encoded protein is CASRRTSGVGETQYF.

This clonotype has a handful of counts. V usage is TRBV7-8 and J usage is TRBJ1-2; weak D call: TRBD1 (5 bases). Germline CDR1 SGHVS, CDR2 FQNEAQ. This CDR3 comprises 16 residues. Trimming removed 0 bases from V and 7 bases from J, with 18 bases in between. The CDR3 reads CASSLAMTTGAGGYTF. The CDR3 bases are TGTGCCAGCAGCTTAGCGATGACAACCGGGGCCGGTGGCTACACCTTC.

This clonotype has a handful of counts. V is TRBV7-2 and J is TRBJ2-7; the D is unclear. Trimming shortened V by 5 bases and J by 3 bases, and 11 bases separated the two germline ends. CDR3 length: 13 residues. The germline V gene encodes CDR1 SGHTA and CDR2 FQGNSA. CDR3 sequence: CASSLIPGYEQYF. The DNA of the CDR3 is TGTGCCAGCAGCCTCATCCCCGGCTACGAGCAGTACTTC. The complete variable domain, with remaining parts taken from reference TRBV7-2 and TRBJ2-7, reads GAGVSQSPSNKVTEKGKDVELRCDPISGHTALYWYRQSLGQGLEFLIYFQGNSAPDKSGLPSDRFSAERTGGSVSTLTIQRTQQEDSAVYLCASSLIPGYEQYFGPGTRLTVT.

This clonotype has more than one count but fewer than ten. The chain employs TRBV27 and TRBJ1-6; 11 bases fit TRBD1. Trimming removed 1 base from V and 9 bases from J; junction bases left unmatched: 5. The CDR3 length is 16 residues. Germline V gene lookup returns CDR1 MNHEY and CDR2 SMNVEV (reference sequence). The DNA of the CDR3 is TGTGCCAGCAGTTTATTCTTGGGGACAGGGGGTTCACCCCTCCACTTT. Translating it yields CASSLFLGTGGSPLHF.

This clonotype occurred a few times. This sequence joins TRBV11-2 and TRBJ2-1; 13 bases line up with TRBD2. This CDR3 contains 15 residues. Germline V gives CDR1 SGHAT, CDR2 FQNNGV. The trim removed 5 bases at V and 6 bases at J, leaving 4 bases unmatched. The CDR3 protein is CASSPGLAGPNEQFF. The CDR3 coding sequence is TGTGCCAGCAGCCCGGGACTAGCGGGGCCCAATGAGCAGTTCTTC. The full variable domain, its missing parts supplied by reference TRBV11-2 and TRBJ2-1, is EAGVAQSPRYKIIEKRQSVAFWCNPISGHATLYWYQQILGQGPKLLIQFQNNGVVDDSQLPKDRFSAERLKGVDSTLKIQPAKLEDSAVYLCASSPGLAGPNEQFFGPGTRLTVL.

In its sample, this clonotype was seen a few times. The chain couples TRBV5-1 to TRBJ2-3; 9 bases line up with TRBD2. The CDR3 spans 17 residues. Germline V gene sequence: CDR1 SGHRS, CDR2 YFSETQ. V lost 2 bases and J lost 0; bases outside the gene matches: 7. DNA for the CDR3: TGCGCCAGCAGCTTTTCTTGGACTAGCGCTAGCACAGATACGCAGTATTTT. It codes for CASSFSWTSASTDTQYF.

The chain joins TRBV7-2 to TRBJ1-2; no firm D call. The germline V gene encodes CDR1 SGHTA and CDR2 FQGNSA. This CDR3 has 14 residues. The V end lost 3 bases, the J end lost 0 bases, and 8 bases lay between the germline ends. The CDR3 spells CASSFYGTNYGYTF. CDR3 nucleotides: TGTGCCAGCAGCTTCTACGGGACTAACTATGGCTACACCTTC. The variable domain in full, with the rest retrieved from reference TRBV7-2 and TRBJ1-2, is GAGVSQSPSNKVTEKGKDVELRCDPISGHTALYWYRQSLGQGLEFLIYFQGNSAPDKSGLPSDRFSAERTGGSVSTLTIQRTQQEDSAVYLCASSFYGTNYGYTFGSGTRLTVV.

The chain links TRBV4-1 to TRBJ1-4; D is unresolved. V was trimmed by 0 bases and J by 8 bases, leaving 13 bases between them. This CDR3 comprises 15 residues. CDR1 is MGHRA and CDR2 is YSYEKL in the germline V gene. The CDR3 region has the DNA TGCGCCAGCAGCCAAGAAAACAGCGTTAGGGAAAAACTGTTTTTT. This translates into CASSQENSVREKLFF.

This clonotype was observed a few times. The V call is TRBV24-1, the J call TRBJ2-7, with D perhaps matching TRBD1 or TRBD2 (5 bases each). CDR3 length: 15 residues. V lost 3 bases and J lost 0, with 11 bases in between. CDR1 and CDR2 from the germline V gene are KGHDR and SFDVKD. CDR3 loop: CATSDPGTGSYEQYF. CDR3 nucleotide sequence: TGTGCCACCAGTGATCCCGGGACGGGCTCCTACGAGCAGTACTTC.

This clonotype appeared a few times. The chain couples TRBV20-1 to TRBJ2-2; tentative D call: TRBD2 (6 bases). Germline V gene lookup returns CDR1 DFQATT and CDR2 SNEGSKA (reference sequence). The CDR3 consists of 15 residues. V was clipped by 1 base and J by 2 bases, with 11 bases between them. Here the CDR3 reads CSARGYGGNTGELFF. In DNA, the CDR3 is TGCAGTGCTAGAGGTTACGGGGGTAACACCGGGGAGCTGTTTTTT.

This clonotype showed up many times. This rearrangement joins TRBV6-6 to TRBJ2-3, with D uncertain. The V and J ends lost 6 bases and 3 bases respectively, with 7 bases between them. CDR1 is MNHNY and CDR2 is SVGAGI in the germline V gene (reference sequence). CDR3 length equals 12 residues. The CDR3 DNA follows: TGTGCCAGCAGATCGGTGACAGATACGCAGTATTTT. Translation gives CASRSVTDTQYF.